A selection of T cell receptor beta chains follows, all from one sample in a study of regulatory and conventional T cells in RAG deficiency. The protocol was immunoSEQ multiplex PCR, while the TCRdb copy is restricted to in-frame clones and leaves out a portion. In the table there are about 34,000 clones, 70% to 80% of which are singletons. These same records also appear under a second study, on regulatory T cells.

The sequenced sample was CD4+ effector T cells sorted from blood. The receptors come from a human donor in good health. Both conserved end residues are part of each CDR3. A D gene is named only where the DNA matches it firmly. Not every row has a clone size; where given, it reads once, few, many or a size class.

>NA|TRBV5-1|NA|TRBJ1-6
CASSSETVTSYNSPLHF
TGCGCCAGCAGCTCAGAGACGGTGACCTCCTATAATTCACCCCTCCACTTT
>few|TRBV19|TRBD1|TRBJ1-6
CASQGTGRWSPLHF
TGTGCCAGTCAAGGGACAGGGAGATGGTCACCCCTCCACTTT
>once|TRBV7-6|TRBD1|TRBJ2-7
CASSLTPTGSSYEQYF
TGTGCCAGCAGCTTAACTCCGACAGGGAGCTCCTACGAGCAGTACTTC
>NA|TRBV9|NA|TRBJ2-3
CASSVVGQSTDTQYF
TGTGCCAGCAGCGTAGTCGGCCAAAGCACAGATACGCAGTATTTT
>NA|TRBV5-1|NA|TRBJ2-3
CASSLVGMGSTDTQYF
TGCGCCAGCAGCTTGGTAGGGATGGGAAGCACAGATACGCAGTATTTT
>NA|TRBV5-1|NA|TRBJ1-1
CASSLGTNPNTEAFF
TGCGCCAGCAGCTTGGGGACAAACCCGAACACTGAAGCTTTCTTT
>NA|TRBV10-1|NA|TRBJ2-1
CASSESISSSYNEQFF
TGCGCCAGCAGTGAGTCGATTTCCAGCTCCTACAATGAGCAGTTCTTC
>few|TRBV7-3|NA|TRBJ2-2
CASKTGELFF
TGTGCCAGCAAGACCGGGGAGCTGTTTTTT
>NA|TRBV5-4|NA|TRBJ1-4
CASSLGGATNEKLFF
TGTGCCAGCAGCTTGGGGGGAGCGACTAATGAAAAACTGTTTTTT
>NA|TRBV27|TRBD1|TRBJ2-7
CASSLNGQEMYEQYF
TGTGCCAGCAGTTTAAACGGACAGGAGATGTACGAGCAGTACTTC
>NA|TRBV5-6|NA|TRBJ2-7
CASSPQPRESYEQYF
TGTGCCAGCAGCCCCCAACCCCGGGAGAGCTACGAGCAGTACTTC
>once|TRBV5-1|TRBD1|TRBJ2-7
CASTFGTGTGGSEQYF
TGCGCCAGCACCTTTGGAACCGGGACAGGGGGCAGTGAGCAGTACTTC
>NA|TRBV2|NA|TRBJ2-7
CASSPPNGPGIYEQYF
TGTGCCAGCAGTCCCCCTAACGGACCCGGAATCTACGAGCAGTACTTC
>few|TRBV2|NA|TRBJ1-2
CASRQGEDGYTF
TGTGCCAGCAGACAGGGTGAGGATGGCTACACCTTC
>NA|TRBV5-1|NA|TRBJ1-4
CASSPGQTTNEKLFF
TGCGCCAGCAGCCCCGGACAGACAACTAATGAAAAACTGTTTTTT
>NA|TRBV5-1|NA|TRBJ2-1
CASSAGTVAEQFF
TGCGCCAGCAGCGCGGGGACGGTCGCGGAGCAGTTCTTC
>NA|TRBV19|TRBD2|TRBJ2-4
CASTRGGLAKNIQYF
TGTGCCAGTACCCGGGGGGGTCTCGCCAAAAACATTCAGTACTTC
>NA|TRBV27|NA|TRBJ2-4
CASSFNDVNIQYF
TGTGCCAGCAGTTTCAACGACGTAAACATTCAGTACTTC
>NA|TRBV27|TRBD1|TRBJ2-3
CASRDRGRGDTQYF
TGTGCCAGCCGGGACAGGGGAAGAGGAGATACGCAGTATTTT
>NA|TRBV7-6|NA|TRBJ2-7
CASSPGTVTYEQYF
TGTGCCAGCAGCCCCGGGACCGTCACCTACGAGCAGTACTTC
>NA|TRBV7-2|NA|TRBJ1-5
CASSLGYGQPQHF
TGTGCCAGCAGCTTAGGGTACGGACAGCCCCAGCATTTT
>NA|TRBV7-9|NA|TRBJ1-4
CASSLRSGSEKLFF
TGTGCCAGCAGCTTACGGTCAGGGAGCGAAAAACTGTTTTTT
>NA|TRBV7-9|NA|TRBJ2-7
CASSGDNEQYF
TGTGCCAGCAGCGGGGACAACGAGCAGTACTTC
>NA|TRBV18|NA|TRBJ2-3
CASSPGGTATQYF
TGTGCCAGCTCACCAGGGGGGACGGCTACGCAGTATTTT
>NA|TRBV2|NA|TRBJ1-5
CASSEWGYSNQPQHF
TGTGCCAGCAGTGAATGGGGCTATAGCAATCAGCCCCAGCATTTT
>NA|TRBV2|NA|TRBJ2-7
CASSEALRRAAYEQYF
TGTGCCAGCAGTGAAGCGCTTCGGCGGGCCGCCTACGAGCAGTACTTC
>NA|TRBV2|NA|TRBJ1-5
CAGSYDRGNQPQHF
TGTGCCGGGAGTTATGACCGGGGCAATCAGCCCCAGCATTTT
>NA|TRBV4-1|TRBD2|TRBJ2-3
CASSQGILAGGSPDTQYF
TGCGCCAGCAGCCAAGGAATACTAGCGGGGGGGAGCCCAGATACGCAGTATTTT
>once|TRBV29-1|TRBD2|TRBJ2-7
CSVAGASSGGAHNEQYF
TGCAGCGTTGCCGGGGCCTCTAGCGGGGGGGCACACAACGAGCAGTACTTC
>NA|TRBV11-3|NA|TRBJ2-7
CASSPTAGSYEQYF
TGTGCCAGCAGCCCCACGGCAGGCTCCTACGAGCAGTACTTC
>once|TRBV18|TRBD1|TRBJ1-5
CASSTEGQGGQPQHF
TGTGCCAGCTCCACAGAGGGACAGGGTGGTCAGCCCCAGCATTTT
>NA|TRBV2|NA|TRBJ2-1
CASSEAATVQFF
TGTGCCAGCAGTGAAGCGGCTACTGTCCAGTTCTTC
>NA|TRBV10-1|NA|TRBJ2-4
CASSGGPQYF
TGCGCCAGCAGTGGAGGGCCTCAGTACTTC
>few|TRBV6-1|TRBD1|TRBJ1-2
CASSAHSDRGYGYTF
TGTGCCAGCAGTGCCCATTCGGACAGGGGGTATGGCTACACCTTC
>NA|TRBV28|NA|TRBJ1-5
CASSARGVSNQPQHF
TGTGCCAGCAGTGCCAGGGGAGTTAGCAATCAGCCCCAGCATTTT
>NA|TRBV12-5|NA|TRBJ1-1
CASGTERYTEAFF
TGTGCTAGTGGGACAGAACGGTACACTGAAGCTTTCTTT
>NA|TRBV2|NA|TRBJ2-5
CASSEIRVGETQYF
TGTGCCAGCAGTGAAATCAGGGTTGGAGAGACCCAGTACTTC
>NA|TRBV28|TRBD1|TRBJ1-4
CASFPNPGQGKKKLFF
TGTGCCAGCTTCCCGAATCCGGGACAGGGCAAAAAAAAACTGTTTTTT
>NA|TRBV30|TRBD1|TRBJ1-1
CAWSRQGRTEAFF
TGTGCCTGGAGTAGACAGGGCCGGACTGAAGCTTTCTTT
>NA|TRBV9|TRBD1|TRBJ2-2
CASSPRQGNTGELFF
TGTGCCAGCAGCCCCCGACAGGGAAACACCGGGGAGCTGTTTTTT
>NA|TRBV5-4|TRBD1|TRBJ1-2
CASSSTGGYGYTF
TGTGCCAGCAGCTCTACAGGGGGCTATGGCTACACCTTC
>few|TRBV19|TRBD1|TRBJ1-2
CASSIPRGQRGYGYTF
TGTGCCAGTAGTATCCCCAGGGGGCAACGTGGCTATGGCTACACCTTC
>NA|TRBV21-1|NA|TRBJ2-3
CASSKAGTYSTDTQYF
TGTGCCAGCAGCAAAGCCGGGACGTATAGCACAGATACGCAGTATTTT
>few|TRBV19|TRBD1|TRBJ1-2
CASSSPRDSNYGYTF
TGTGCCAGTAGTTCCCCTCGGGACAGTAACTATGGCTACACCTTC
>NA|TRBV5-6|TRBD2|TRBJ2-1
CASSSRLAGIGEQFF
TGTGCCAGCAGCTCCAGACTAGCGGGAATAGGTGAGCAGTTCTTC
>NA|TRBV10-3|NA|TRBJ2-2
CAISPVGRANTGELFF
TGTGCCATCAGCCCGGTCGGCAGGGCCAACACCGGGGAGCTGTTTTTT
>few|TRBV9|NA|TRBJ1-2
CASSVGQNDGYTF
TGTGCCAGCAGCGTAGGACAGAACGATGGCTACACCTTC
>NA|TRBV4-2|NA|TRBJ2-3
CASSQALRVDVDTQYF
TGTGCCAGCAGCCAAGCCCTGCGTGTCGACGTAGATACGCAGTATTTT
>NA|TRBV29-1|NA|TRBJ1-1
CSVMGVTEAFF
TGCAGCGTTATGGGGGTCACTGAAGCTTTCTTT
>NA|TRBV19|NA|TRBJ1-2
CASSLRDGPRLANYGYTF
TGTGCCAGTAGTCTCCGGGACGGACCCCGGTTAGCTAACTATGGCTACACCTTC
>NA|TRBV19|NA|TRBJ2-2
CASRPPGSNTGELFF
TGTGCCAGTCGACCGCCGGGCTCGAACACCGGGGAGCTGTTTTTT
>NA|TRBV5-6|NA|TRBJ1-2
CASSLLADFYGYTF
TGTGCCAGCAGCTTGTTAGCCGATTTCTATGGCTACACCTTC
>NA|TRBV5-1|NA|TRBJ2-5
CASSLSQNQETQYF
TGCGCCAGCAGCTTGAGTCAGAACCAAGAGACCCAGTACTTC
>NA|TRBV30|NA|TRBJ2-5
CAWSVRGVQETQYF
TGTGCCTGGAGTGTAAGGGGGGTTCAAGAGACCCAGTACTTC
>NA|TRBV7-3|NA|TRBJ2-2
CASSLAPGELFF
TGTGCCAGCAGCCTCGCACCGGGGGAGCTGTTTTTT
>NA|TRBV5-1|TRBD1|TRBJ2-5
CASSLNRGFQETQYF
TGCGCCAGCAGCCTAAACAGGGGATTCCAAGAGACCCAGTACTTC
>NA|TRBV11-2|TRBD2|TRBJ2-5
CASSFKRGGLGETQYF
TGTGCCAGCAGCTTCAAGCGGGGGGGCCTTGGAGAGACCCAGTACTTC
>NA|TRBV21-1|NA|TRBJ1-6
CASIFYVAGHRNSPLHF
TGTGCCAGCATCTTTTACGTCGCGGGACACCGTAATTCACCCCTCCACTTT
>NA|TRBV6-5|TRBD1|TRBJ1-1
CASSYSGQGGAFF
TGTGCCAGCAGTTACTCAGGGCAGGGGGGAGCTTTCTTT
>NA|TRBV30|NA|TRBJ2-5
CAWSVLNQETQYF
TGTGCCTGGAGTGTATTGAATCAAGAGACCCAGTACTTC